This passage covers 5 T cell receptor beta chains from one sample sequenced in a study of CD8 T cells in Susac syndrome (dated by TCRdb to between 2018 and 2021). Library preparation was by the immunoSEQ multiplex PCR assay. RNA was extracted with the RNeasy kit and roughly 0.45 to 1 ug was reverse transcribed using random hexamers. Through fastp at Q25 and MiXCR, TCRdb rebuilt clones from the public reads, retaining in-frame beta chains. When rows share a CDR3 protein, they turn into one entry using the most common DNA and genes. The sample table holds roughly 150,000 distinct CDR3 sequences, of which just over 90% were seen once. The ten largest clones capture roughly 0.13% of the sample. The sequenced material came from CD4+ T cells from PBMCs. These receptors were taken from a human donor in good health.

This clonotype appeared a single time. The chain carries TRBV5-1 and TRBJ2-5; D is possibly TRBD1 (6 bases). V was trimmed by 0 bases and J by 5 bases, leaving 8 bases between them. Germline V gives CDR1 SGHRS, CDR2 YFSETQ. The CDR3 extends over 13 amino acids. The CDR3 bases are TGCGCCAGCAGCTTGGGGGGGCGTGAGACCCAGTACTTC. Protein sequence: CASSLGGRETQYF. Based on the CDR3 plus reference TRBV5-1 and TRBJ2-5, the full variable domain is KAGVTQTPRYLIKTRGQQVTLSCSPISGHRSVSWYQQTPGQGLQFLFEYFSETQRNKGNFPGRFSGRQFSNSRSEMNVSTLELGDSALYLCASSLGGRETQYFGPGTRLLVL.

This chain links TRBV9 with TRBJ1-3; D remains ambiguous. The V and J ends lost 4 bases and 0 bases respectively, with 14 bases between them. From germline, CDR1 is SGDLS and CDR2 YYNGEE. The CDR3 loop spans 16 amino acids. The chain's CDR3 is CASSIRAENSGNTIYF. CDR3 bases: TGTGCCAGCAGCATCCGGGCCGAAAACTCTGGAAACACCATATATTTT.

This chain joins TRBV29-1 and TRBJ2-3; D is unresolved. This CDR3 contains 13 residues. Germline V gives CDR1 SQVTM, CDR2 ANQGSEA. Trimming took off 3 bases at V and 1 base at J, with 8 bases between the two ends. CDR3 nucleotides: TGCAGCGTTGACCAAACCGGCACAGATACGCAGTATTTT. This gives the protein CSVDQTGTDTQYF.

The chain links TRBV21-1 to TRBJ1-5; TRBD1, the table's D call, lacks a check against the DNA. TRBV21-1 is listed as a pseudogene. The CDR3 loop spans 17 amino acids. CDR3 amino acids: CASSRGQGAYSNQPQHF. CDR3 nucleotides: TGTGCCAGCAGCCGGGGACAGGGGGCTTATAGCAATCAGCCCCAGCATTTT.

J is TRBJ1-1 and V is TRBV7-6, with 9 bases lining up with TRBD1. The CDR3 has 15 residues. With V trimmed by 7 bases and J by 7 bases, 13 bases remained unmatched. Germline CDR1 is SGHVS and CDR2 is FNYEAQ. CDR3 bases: TGTGCCAGCAACCCCGGGACAGGGCACGAAGGTGAAGCTTTCTTT. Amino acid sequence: CASNPGTGHEGEAFF.